This TCR beta chain emerged from a study of Ad26.COV2.S vaccination and SARS-CoV-2 variants. Study background: Donor was assigned to the Ad26.COV2.S arm of trial COV1001.

The study's findings and limits: Across vaccine and placebo recipients, the breadth of non-spike TCRs was similar. Vaccine recipients posted higher spike-specific TCR breadth than their placebo counterparts. Once vaccination had occurred, spike-specific CD8+ and CD4+ T cell responses reportedly showed substantial breadth.

The table came from immunoSEQ multiplex PCR; TCRdb's copy has only in-frame clones and leaves some out. The data contain about 420,000 clones, roughly 90% of them singletons. Documented treatment: around 19 received Ad26.COV2.S at low or high dose, single or two shots; about 5 received placebo; per-sample allocation not given. On day 63 after the first injection, vaccine and placebo recipients gave samples. This clone was counted between two and nine times. What it binds is unknown. The sequences come from peripheral blood, collected in a trial of Ad26.COV2.S vaccine versus placebo. The TCR sequence derives from a person between 18 and 60 years old who received the Ad26.COV2.S COVID-19 vaccine or a placebo.

CDR3 sequence (DNA): TGCGCCAGCAGCTATTTGACAGGGGAGTCCTACGAGCAGTACTTC. Amino acid sequence: CASSYLTGESYEQYF. The V call is TRBV4-3, the J call TRBJ2-7; TRBD1 agrees at 8 bases. Germline V gene data show CDR1 as LGHNA and CDR2 as YSLEER. V dropped 5 bases and J dropped 1; count of bases not matched to a gene: 7. CDR3 length: 15 residues.